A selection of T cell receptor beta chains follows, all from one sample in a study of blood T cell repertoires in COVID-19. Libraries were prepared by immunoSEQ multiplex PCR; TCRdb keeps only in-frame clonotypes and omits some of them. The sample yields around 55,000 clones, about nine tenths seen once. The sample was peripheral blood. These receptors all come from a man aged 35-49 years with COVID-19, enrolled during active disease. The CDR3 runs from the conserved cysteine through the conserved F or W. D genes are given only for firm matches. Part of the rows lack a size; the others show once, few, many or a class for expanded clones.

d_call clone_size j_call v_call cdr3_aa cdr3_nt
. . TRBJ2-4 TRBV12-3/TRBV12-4 CASSLPPGTIQYF TGTGCCAGCAGTCTACCGCCCGGGACAATTCAGTACTTC
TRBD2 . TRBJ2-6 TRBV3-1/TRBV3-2 CASSQFGLAGGNSGANVLTF TGTGCCAGCAGCCAATTCGGACTAGCGGGGGGGAACTCTGGGGCCAACGTCCTGACTTTC
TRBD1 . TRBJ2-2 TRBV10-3 CAIDRGRETGELFF TGTGCCATAGACAGGGGGCGCGAGACCGGGGAGCTGTTTTTT
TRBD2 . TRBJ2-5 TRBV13 CASSPTRGAGDETQYF TGTGCCAGCAGCCCCACCCGGGGCGCGGGGGACGAGACCCAGTACTTC
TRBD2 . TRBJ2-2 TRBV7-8 CASSETSGAGTGELFF TGTGCCAGCAGCGAGACTAGCGGGGCGGGCACCGGGGAGCTGTTTTTT
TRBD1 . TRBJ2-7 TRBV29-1 CSVSPGEQGAFEQYF TGCAGCGTTTCCCCAGGGGAACAGGGGGCTTTCGAGCAGTACTTC
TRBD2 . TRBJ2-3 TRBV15 CATSRGTSGGPDTQYF TGTGCCACCAGCAGAGGAACTAGCGGGGGCCCGGATACGCAGTATTTT
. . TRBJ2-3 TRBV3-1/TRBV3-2 CASSQELGGPTDTQYF TGTGCCAGCAGCCAAGAGCTCGGCGGGCCTACAGATACGCAGTATTTT
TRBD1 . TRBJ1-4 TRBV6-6 CASRIGGAEEKLFF TGTGCCAGCAGGATAGGGGGCGCAGAAGAAAAACTGTTTTTT
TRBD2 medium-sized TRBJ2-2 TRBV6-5 CASSYSSGGLTGELFF TGTGCCAGCAGTTACTCGAGCGGGGGGTTGACCGGGGAGCTGTTTTTT
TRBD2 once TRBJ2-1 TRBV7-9 CASSPRASGRNYNEQFF TGTGCCAGCAGCCCTCGTGCTAGCGGGAGGAACTACAATGAGCAGTTCTTC
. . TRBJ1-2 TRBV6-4 CASSREEGVGYTF TGTGCCAGCAGCCGGGAGGAGGGTGTCGGCTACACCTTC
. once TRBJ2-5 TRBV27 CASSLVENQETQYF TGTGCCAGCAGCCTCGTCGAGAATCAAGAGACCCAGTACTTC
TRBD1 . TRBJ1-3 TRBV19 CASSQGAGGNTIYF TGTGCCAGTAGCCAGGGGGCTGGCGGAAACACCATATATTTT
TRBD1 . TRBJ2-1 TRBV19 CASSIAVGTGSVEQFF TGTGCCAGTAGTATAGCAGTGGGGACAGGGTCGGTTGAGCAGTTCTTC
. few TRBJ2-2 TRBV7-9 CASSPRLMAGELFF TGTGCCAGCAGCCCTAGACTAATGGCCGGGGAGCTGTTTTTT
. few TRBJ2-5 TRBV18 CASSPGRKETQYF TGTGCCAGCTCACCGGGGAGGAAAGAGACCCAGTACTTC
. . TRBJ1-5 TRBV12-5 CASGALAETYSNQPQHF TGTGCTAGTGGCGCACTAGCAGAGACTTATAGCAATCAGCCCCAGCATTTT
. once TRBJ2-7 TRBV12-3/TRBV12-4 CASSRGLTYEQYF TGTGCCAGCAGTCGGGGACTTACCTACGAGCAGTACTTC
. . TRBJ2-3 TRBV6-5 CASKNGGMSDTQYF TGTGCCAGCAAGAACGGAGGGATGTCAGATACGCAGTATTTT
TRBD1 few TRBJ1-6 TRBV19 CASHRDRPNSPLHF TGTGCCAGTCACCGGGACAGGCCAAATTCACCCCTCCACTTT
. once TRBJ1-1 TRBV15 CATSEDRAEAFF TGTGCCACCAGCGAGGATCGGGCTGAAGCTTTCTTT
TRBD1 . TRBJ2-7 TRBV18 CASSPPGQNYEQYF TGTGCCAGCTCACCACCGGGACAGAACTACGAGCAGTACTTC
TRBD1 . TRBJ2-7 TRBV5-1 CASSEDRGAYEQYF TGCGCCAGCAGCGAGGACAGGGGAGCCTACGAGCAGTACTTC
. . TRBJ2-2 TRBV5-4 CASSFGPPGELFF TGTGCCAGCAGCTTTGGCCCCCCCGGGGAGCTGTTTTTT
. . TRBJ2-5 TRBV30 CAWSPSGWGGETQYF TGTGCCTGGAGTCCCTCCGGGTGGGGAGGAGAGACCCAGTACTTC
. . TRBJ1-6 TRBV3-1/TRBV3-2 CASSQDPTSGTYNSPLHF TGTGCCAGCAGCCAAGATCCTACCAGCGGAACCTATAATTCACCCCTCCACTTT
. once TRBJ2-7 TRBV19 CASSGGSYEQYF TGTGCCAGTAGCGGGGGCTCCTACGAGCAGTACTTC
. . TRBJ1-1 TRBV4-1 CASSQDPDTEAFF TGCGCCAGCAGCCAAGATCCGGACACTGAAGCTTTCTTT
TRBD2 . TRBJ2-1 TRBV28 CASSFGGLAGEGVEQFF TGTGCCAGCAGTTTCGGGGGACTAGCGGGAGAGGGCGTTGAGCAGTTCTTC
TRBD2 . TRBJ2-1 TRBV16 CASSQSRLAAYNEQFF TGTGCCAGCAGCCAAAGTCGGCTAGCGGCTTACAATGAGCAGTTCTTC